A selection of T cell receptor beta chains follows, all from one sample in a study of blood T cell repertoires in COVID-19. TCRdb keeps only in-frame clones here, not all; method: immunoSEQ multiplex PCR. The data contain 140,000 or so clones, 87% of them singletons. Sequencing was performed on peripheral blood. These receptor sequences come from a man aged 45 to 65 who had recovered from COVID-19. Each CDR3 is given with its conserved first and last residue. D genes are given only for firm matches. Clone size is given for some rows only: seen once, a few or many times, or a class if the clone is expanded.

clone_size: NA
cdr3_length: 16
d_call: TRBD1
v_call: TRBV3-1/TRBV3-2
j_call: TRBJ2-5
cdr3_nt: TGTGCCAGCAGCCCCTCGGTGCAGGGGGCGAGAGAGACCCAGTACTTC
cdr3_aa: CASSPSVQGARETQYF

clone_size: NA
cdr3_length: 13
d_call: NA
v_call: TRBV30
j_call: TRBJ1-5
cdr3_nt: TGTGCCTGGAGCGCAGGGCGGATTCAGCCCCAGCATTTT
cdr3_aa: CAWSAGRIQPQHF

clone_size: NA
cdr3_length: 14
d_call: NA
v_call: TRBV7-2
j_call: TRBJ1-3
cdr3_nt: TGTGCCAGCAGCCTCCGGTCAGGGGGAAACACCATATATTTT
cdr3_aa: CASSLRSGGNTIYF

clone_size: NA
cdr3_length: 15
d_call: TRBD2
v_call: TRBV2
j_call: TRBJ2-4
cdr3_nt: TGTGCCAGCAGTGAAGGCGGGGGTGGCAAAAACATTCAGTACTTC
cdr3_aa: CASSEGGGGKNIQYF

clone_size: few
cdr3_length: 13
d_call: NA
v_call: TRBV11-3
j_call: TRBJ1-3
cdr3_nt: TGTGCCAGCAGCCCGGGGGCTGGAAACACCATATATTTT
cdr3_aa: CASSPGAGNTIYF

clone_size: once
cdr3_length: 17
d_call: TRBD1
v_call: TRBV10-3
j_call: TRBJ1-2
cdr3_nt: TGTGCCATCAGTGAGTCCCCGGGGACAGGGGTTAGGTATGGCTACACCTTC
cdr3_aa: CAISESPGTGVRYGYTF

clone_size: few
cdr3_length: 17
d_call: NA
v_call: TRBV28
j_call: TRBJ2-7
cdr3_nt: TGTGCCAGCAGTTTAACCGCCCCCAGGGATCGCCACTACGAGCAGTACTTC
cdr3_aa: CASSLTAPRDRHYEQYF

clone_size: NA
cdr3_length: 15
d_call: TRBD2
v_call: TRBV4-1
j_call: TRBJ2-7
cdr3_nt: TGCGCCAGCAGCCTTAGCGGGGGGGCGAGCTACGAGCAGTACTTC
cdr3_aa: CASSLSGGASYEQYF

clone_size: NA
cdr3_length: 17
d_call: NA
v_call: TRBV3-1/TRBV3-2
j_call: TRBJ1-6
cdr3_nt: TGTGCCAGCAGCATGCTATCACTCAGGGAAAGCAATTCACCCCTCCACTTT
cdr3_aa: CASSMLSLRESNSPLHF

clone_size: NA
cdr3_length: 17
d_call: TRBD1
v_call: TRBV5-6
j_call: TRBJ2-5
cdr3_nt: TGTGCCAGCAGCTTGGCTTGGGACAGGGGATCGCGGGAGACCCAGTACTTC
cdr3_aa: CASSLAWDRGSRETQYF

clone_size: NA
cdr3_length: 16
d_call: NA
v_call: TRBV6-5
j_call: TRBJ1-4
cdr3_nt: TGTGCCAGCAGTTCTAAGCCGACAGGCACTAATGAAAAACTGTTTTTT
cdr3_aa: CASSSKPTGTNEKLFF

clone_size: NA
cdr3_length: 15
d_call: TRBD1
v_call: TRBV7-6
j_call: TRBJ2-3
cdr3_nt: TGTGCCAGCAGCTTAGCGACAGGGGGCTCAGATACGCAGTATTTT
cdr3_aa: CASSLATGGSDTQYF

clone_size: NA
cdr3_length: 13
d_call: NA
v_call: TRBV7-3
j_call: TRBJ1-2
cdr3_nt: TGTGCCAGCAGCCGCGGACAGAACTATGGCTACACCTTC
cdr3_aa: CASSRGQNYGYTF

clone_size: few
cdr3_length: 14
d_call: NA
v_call: TRBV7-2
j_call: TRBJ2-7
cdr3_nt: TGTGCCAGCAGATGGGGGGGCGCCTCCTACGAGCAGTACTTC
cdr3_aa: CASRWGGASYEQYF

clone_size: once
cdr3_length: 13
d_call: NA
v_call: TRBV4-1
j_call: TRBJ1-2
cdr3_nt: TGCGCCAGCAGCCAAGGGGGCTCCTATGGCTACACCTTC
cdr3_aa: CASSQGGSYGYTF